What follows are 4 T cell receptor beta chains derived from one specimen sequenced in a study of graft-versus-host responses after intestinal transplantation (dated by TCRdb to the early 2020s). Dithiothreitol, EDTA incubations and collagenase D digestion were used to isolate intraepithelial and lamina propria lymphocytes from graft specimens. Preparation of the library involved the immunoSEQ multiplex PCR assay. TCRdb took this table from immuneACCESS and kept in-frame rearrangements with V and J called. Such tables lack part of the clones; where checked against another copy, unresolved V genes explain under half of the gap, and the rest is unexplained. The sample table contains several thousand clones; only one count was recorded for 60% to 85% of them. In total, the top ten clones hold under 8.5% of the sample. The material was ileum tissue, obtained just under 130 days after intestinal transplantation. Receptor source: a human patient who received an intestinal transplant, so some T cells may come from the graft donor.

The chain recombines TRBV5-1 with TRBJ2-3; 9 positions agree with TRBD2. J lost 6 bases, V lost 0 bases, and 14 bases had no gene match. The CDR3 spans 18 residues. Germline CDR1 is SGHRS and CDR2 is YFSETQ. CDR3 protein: CASSLGPQTSGLYDTQYF. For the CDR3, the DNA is TGCGCCAGCAGCTTGGGACCTCAGACTAGCGGTCTTTACGATACGCAGTATTTT. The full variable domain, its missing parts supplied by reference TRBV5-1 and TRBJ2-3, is KAGVTQTPRYLIKTRGQQVTLSCSPISGHRSVSWYQQTPGQGLQFLFEYFSETQRNKGNFPGRFSGRQFSNSRSEMNVSTLELGDSALYLCASSLGPQTSGLYDTQYFGPGTRLTVL.

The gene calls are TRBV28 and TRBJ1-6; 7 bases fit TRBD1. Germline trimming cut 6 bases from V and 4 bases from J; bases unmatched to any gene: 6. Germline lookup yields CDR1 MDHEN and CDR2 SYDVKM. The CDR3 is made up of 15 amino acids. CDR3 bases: TGTGCCAGCAGGGTCCGGGACAGTTATAATTCACCCCTCCACTTT. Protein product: CASRVRDSYNSPLHF. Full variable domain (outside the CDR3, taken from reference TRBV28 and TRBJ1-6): DVKVTQSSRYLVKRTGEKVFLECVQDMDHENMFWYRQDPGLGLRLIYFSYDVKMKEKGDIPEGYSVSREKKERFSLILESASTNQTSMYLCASRVRDSYNSPLHFGNGTRLTVT.

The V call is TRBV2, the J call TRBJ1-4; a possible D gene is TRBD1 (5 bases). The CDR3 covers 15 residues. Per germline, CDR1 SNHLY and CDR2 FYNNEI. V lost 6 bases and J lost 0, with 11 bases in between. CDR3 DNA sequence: TGTGCCAGCAGGACCACGACAGCAACTAATGAAAAACTGTTTTTT. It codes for CASRTTTATNEKLFF.

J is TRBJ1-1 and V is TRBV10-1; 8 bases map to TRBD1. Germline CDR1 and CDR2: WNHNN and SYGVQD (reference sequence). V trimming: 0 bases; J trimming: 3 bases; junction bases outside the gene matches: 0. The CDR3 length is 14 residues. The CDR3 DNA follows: TGCGCCAGCAGTGAGTCGACAGGGGACACTGAAGCTTTCTTT. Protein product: CASSESTGDTEAFF.